This T cell receptor beta chain was profiled in a study of blood T cell repertoires in COVID-19. Study summary: T cells, B-cell-depleted T cells, or PBMCs provided the cDNA or gDNA that served as material.

Methods used by the authors: Amplification of reference gene primers provided the estimated nucleated cell counts. This table comes from immunoSEQ multiplex PCR, and its TCRdb copy is limited to in-frame clones, with some not included. That table furnishes V, J and clone size, whereas the DNA furnished D and trimming. This sample has more than 300,000 clones, with about 88% found just once. This CDR3 has 14 residues. The germline V gene has CDR1 LGHNA and CDR2 YSLEER. V gave up 4 bases and J gave up 2 bases; unmatched junction bases: 2. Ages ranged from roughly 18 to 95 years, with residence in 20 to 30 US areas. Researchers sorted participants into cohorts using their self-reported clinical history.

The sequenced sample was PBMCs or T cells enriched from blood (not recorded which). This receptor was identified in a woman aged 18-29 years who had recovered from COVID-19. The V call is TRBV4-3, the J call TRBJ1-2; 9 nucleotides align to TRBD1. CDR3 DNA sequence: TGCGCCAGCAGCCTAGACAGGGGGAACTATGGCTACACCTTC. This gives the protein CASSLDRGNYGYTF.